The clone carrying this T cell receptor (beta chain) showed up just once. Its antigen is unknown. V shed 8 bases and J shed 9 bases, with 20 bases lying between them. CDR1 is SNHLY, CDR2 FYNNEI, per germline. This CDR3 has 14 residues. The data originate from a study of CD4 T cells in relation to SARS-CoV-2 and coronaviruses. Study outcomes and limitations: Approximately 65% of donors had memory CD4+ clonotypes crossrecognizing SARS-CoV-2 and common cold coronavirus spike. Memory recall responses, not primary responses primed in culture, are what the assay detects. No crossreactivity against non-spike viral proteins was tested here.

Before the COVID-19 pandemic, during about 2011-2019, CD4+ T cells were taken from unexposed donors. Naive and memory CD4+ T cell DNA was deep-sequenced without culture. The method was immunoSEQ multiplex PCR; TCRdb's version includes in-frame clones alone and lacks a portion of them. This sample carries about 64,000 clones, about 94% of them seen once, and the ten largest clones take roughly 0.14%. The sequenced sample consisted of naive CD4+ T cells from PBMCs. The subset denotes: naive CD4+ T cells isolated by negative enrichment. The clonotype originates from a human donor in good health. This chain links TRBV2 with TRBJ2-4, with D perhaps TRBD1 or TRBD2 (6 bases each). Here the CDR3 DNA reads TGTGCCAGCCGTCAGGGACCGGGGGCGGGCATTCAGTACTTC. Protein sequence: CASRQGPGAGIQYF.